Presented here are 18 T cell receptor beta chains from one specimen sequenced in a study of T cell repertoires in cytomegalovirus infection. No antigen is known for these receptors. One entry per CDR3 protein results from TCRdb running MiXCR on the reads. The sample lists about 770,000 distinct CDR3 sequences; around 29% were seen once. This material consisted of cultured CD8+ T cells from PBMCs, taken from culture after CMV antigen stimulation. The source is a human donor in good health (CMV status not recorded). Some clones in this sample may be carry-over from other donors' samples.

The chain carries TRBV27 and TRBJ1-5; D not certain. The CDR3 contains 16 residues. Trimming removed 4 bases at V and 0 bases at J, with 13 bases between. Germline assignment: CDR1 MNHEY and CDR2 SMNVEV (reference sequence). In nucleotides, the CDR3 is TGTGCCAGCAGTTCTTGGACGGATAATAGCAATCAGCCCCAGCATTTT. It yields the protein CASSSWTDNSNQPQHF.

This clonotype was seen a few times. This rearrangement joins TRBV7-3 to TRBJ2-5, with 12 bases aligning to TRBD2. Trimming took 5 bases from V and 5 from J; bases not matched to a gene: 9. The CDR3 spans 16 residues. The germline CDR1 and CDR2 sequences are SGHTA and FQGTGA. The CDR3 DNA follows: TGTGCCAGCAGCCGCTGGACTAGCGGGGATCGGGAGACCCAGTACTTC. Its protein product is CASSRWTSGDRETQYF.

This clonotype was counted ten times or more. CDR3 protein: CSGDNRTLRKAFF. Here the CDR3 DNA reads TGCAGTGGCGACAACCGCACCCTTCGTAAAGCTTTCTTT. The chain is built from TRBV20-1 and TRBJ1-1; no clear D gene. The CDR3 length is 13 residues. Between the trimmed V and J ends, which lost 7 bases and 9 bases, there was a span of 21 bases. Germline V CDR1 and CDR2: DFQATT, SNEGSKA (reference sequence).

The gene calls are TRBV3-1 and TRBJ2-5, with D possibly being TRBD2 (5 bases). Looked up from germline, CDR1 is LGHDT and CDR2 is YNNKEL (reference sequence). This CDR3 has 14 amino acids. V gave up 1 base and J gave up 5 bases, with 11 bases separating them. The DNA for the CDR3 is TGTGCCAGCAGCCAAGTGGCTAGCACGGAGACCCAGTACTTC. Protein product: CASSQVASTETQYF.

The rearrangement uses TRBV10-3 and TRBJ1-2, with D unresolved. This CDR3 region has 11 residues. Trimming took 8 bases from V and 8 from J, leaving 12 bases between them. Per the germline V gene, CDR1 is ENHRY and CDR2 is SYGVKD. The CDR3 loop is CAIRRTYGYTF. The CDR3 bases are TGTGCCATCCGAAGAACTTACGGCTACACCTTC.

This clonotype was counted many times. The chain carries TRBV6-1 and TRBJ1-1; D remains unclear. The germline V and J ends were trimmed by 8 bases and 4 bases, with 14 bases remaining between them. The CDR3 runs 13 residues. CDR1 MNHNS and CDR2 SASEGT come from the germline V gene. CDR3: CASGNRAGTEAFF. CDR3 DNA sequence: TGTGCCAGCGGCAATAGGGCCGGCACTGAAGCTTTCTTT.

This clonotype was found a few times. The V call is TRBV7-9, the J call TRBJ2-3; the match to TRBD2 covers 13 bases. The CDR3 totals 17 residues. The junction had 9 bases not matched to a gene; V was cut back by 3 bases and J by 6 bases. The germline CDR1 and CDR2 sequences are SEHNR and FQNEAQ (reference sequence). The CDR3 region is CASSFLTSGGAKDTQYF. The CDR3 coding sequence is TGTGCCAGCAGCTTCCTTACTAGCGGGGGGGCCAAGGATACGCAGTATTTT.

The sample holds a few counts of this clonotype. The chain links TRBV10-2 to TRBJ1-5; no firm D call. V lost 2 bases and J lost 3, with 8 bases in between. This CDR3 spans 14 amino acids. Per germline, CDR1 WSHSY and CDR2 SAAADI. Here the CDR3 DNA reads TGCGCCAGCAGTGAGAGGAGGGTCAATCAGCCCCAGCATTTT. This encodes CASSERRVNQPQHF.

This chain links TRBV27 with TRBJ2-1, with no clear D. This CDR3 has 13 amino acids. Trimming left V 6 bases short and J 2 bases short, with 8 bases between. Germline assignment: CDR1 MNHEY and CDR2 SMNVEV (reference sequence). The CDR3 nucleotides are TGTGCCAGCAGGGGTGCAACCTACAATGAGCAGTTCTTC. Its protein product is CASRGATYNEQFF.

The CDR3 region is CASSQWTGVNEQFF. CDR3 bases: TGTGCCAGCAGCCAATGGACAGGGGTCAATGAGCAGTTCTTC. The chain has TRBV14 and TRBJ2-1, with 9 bases identical to TRBD1. The junction had 2 bases not matched to a gene; V was cut back by 2 bases and J by 6 bases. The CDR3 has 14 amino acids. Germline CDR1 SGHDN, CDR2 FVKESK.

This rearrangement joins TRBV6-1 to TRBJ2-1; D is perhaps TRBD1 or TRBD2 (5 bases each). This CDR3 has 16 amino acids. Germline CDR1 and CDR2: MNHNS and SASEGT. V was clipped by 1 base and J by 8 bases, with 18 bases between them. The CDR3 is CASSEEYGALWDEQFF. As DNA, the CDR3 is TGTGCCAGCAGTGAAGAATACGGGGCCTTATGGGATGAGCAGTTCTTC.

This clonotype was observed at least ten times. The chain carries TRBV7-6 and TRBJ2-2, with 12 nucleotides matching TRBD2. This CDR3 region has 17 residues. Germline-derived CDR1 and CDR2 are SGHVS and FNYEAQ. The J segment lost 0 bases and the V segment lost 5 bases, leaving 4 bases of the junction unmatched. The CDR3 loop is CASSPRTSGANTGELFF. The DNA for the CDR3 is TGTGCCAGCAGCCCCCGGACTAGCGGGGCGAACACCGGGGAGCTGTTTTTT.

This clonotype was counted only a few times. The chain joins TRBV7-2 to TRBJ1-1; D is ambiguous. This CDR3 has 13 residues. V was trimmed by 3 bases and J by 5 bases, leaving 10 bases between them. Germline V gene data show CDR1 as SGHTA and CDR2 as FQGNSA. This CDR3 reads CASSFYPGTEAFF. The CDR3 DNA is TGTGCCAGCAGCTTTTATCCGGGAACTGAAGCTTTCTTT. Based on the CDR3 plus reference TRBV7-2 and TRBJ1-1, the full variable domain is GAGVSQSPSNKVTEKGKDVELRCDPISGHTALYWYRQSLGQGLEFLIYFQGNSAPDKSGLPSDRFSAERTGGSVSTLTIQRTQQEDSAVYLCASSFYPGTEAFFGQGTRLTVV.

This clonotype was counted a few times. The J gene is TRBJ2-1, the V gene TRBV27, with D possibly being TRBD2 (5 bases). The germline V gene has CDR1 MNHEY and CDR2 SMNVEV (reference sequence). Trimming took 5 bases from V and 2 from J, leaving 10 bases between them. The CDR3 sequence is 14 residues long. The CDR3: CASSPDFPYNEQFF. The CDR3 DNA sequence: TGTGCCAGCAGTCCGGACTTTCCCTACAATGAGCAGTTCTTC.

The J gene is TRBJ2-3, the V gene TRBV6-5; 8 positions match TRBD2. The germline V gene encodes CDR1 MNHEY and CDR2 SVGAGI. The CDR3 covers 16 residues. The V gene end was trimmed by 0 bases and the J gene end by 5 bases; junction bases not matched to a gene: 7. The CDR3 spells CASSYSGRGVRDTQYF. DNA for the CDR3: TGTGCCAGCAGTTACTCGGGGCGGGGGGTTAGAGATACGCAGTATTTT.

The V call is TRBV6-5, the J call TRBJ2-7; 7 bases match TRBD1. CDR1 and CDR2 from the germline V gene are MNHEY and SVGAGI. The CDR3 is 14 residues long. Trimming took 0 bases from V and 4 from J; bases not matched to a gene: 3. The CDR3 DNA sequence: TGTGCCAGCAGTTACTCGACAGGGCTGTACGAGCAGTACTTC. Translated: CASSYSTGLYEQYF.

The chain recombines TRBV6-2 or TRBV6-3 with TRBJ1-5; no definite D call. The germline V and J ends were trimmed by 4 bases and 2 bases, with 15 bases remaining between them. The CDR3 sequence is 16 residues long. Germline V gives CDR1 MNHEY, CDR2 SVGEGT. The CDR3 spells CASSFRPAGGNQPQHF. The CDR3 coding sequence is TGTGCCAGCAGTTTTCGGCCAGCCGGGGGCAATCAGCCCCAGCATTTT.

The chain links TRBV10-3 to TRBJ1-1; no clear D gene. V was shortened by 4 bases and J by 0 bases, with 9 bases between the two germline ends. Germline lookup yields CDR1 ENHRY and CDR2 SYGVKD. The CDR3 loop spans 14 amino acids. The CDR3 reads CAISADGLNTEAFF. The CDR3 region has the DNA TGTGCCATCAGTGCCGACGGTTTGAACACTGAAGCTTTCTTT.